This T cell receptor (beta chain) was retrieved from a study of shared clonotypes between healthy human individuals. Whole-study context: Every donor yielded three CD4 naive, three CD4 memory, two CD8 naive and one CD8 memory plate.

Produced via immunoSEQ multiplex PCR; TCRdb's table is partial and in-frame only. Found here are about 600,000 clones, roughly 97% of them singletons; the top ten hold around 0.06%. With V trimmed by 6 bases and J by 4 bases, 3 bases remained unmatched. Germline loops: CDR1 SNHLY, CDR2 FYNNEI. CDR3 length equals 13 residues. Donors comprised healthy HIV-negative adults lacking recent acute infections or vaccinations. Material for sequencing was naive CD4+ T cells sorted from blood. The subset: CD45RA+ positively selected. The chain couples TRBV2 to TRBJ1-2, with TRBD1 matching over 9 bases. The clonotype was recovered from a young woman in good health. CDR3 sequence: CASRGQGSYGYTF. The CDR3 DNA follows: TGTGCCAGCAGGGGACAGGGAAGCTATGGCTACACCTTC.